The T cell receptor beta chain described here comes from a study of beta chain features in type 1 diabetes. Study-level results: Across all four CD4+ subsets, people with type 1 diabetes showed modestly shorter TCRB CDR3s. More deletions and fewer insertions at VDJ junctions were found in patients with type 1 diabetes.

CDR3 length equals 13 residues. The ends were cut back, 7 bases at V and 0 bases at J, with 9 bases in the middle. Germline CDR1 reads LNHDA; CDR2 reads SQIVND (reference sequence). This clone was seen only a few times. The antigen remains undetermined. Expressed TCRB transcripts were sequenced because the entire RNA isolate underwent reverse transcription. Sequencing used immunoSEQ multiplex PCR; TCRdb keeps in-frame clones, though not all of them. Found here are 250,000 to 350,000 clones, about 15% of them singletons; the top ten hold roughly 0.015%. Source material: naive CD4+ T cells from blood. The V gene is TRBV19, the J gene TRBJ1-2, with D possibly being TRBD1 (5 bases). This clonotype was sampled from a man between 18 and 29 years old with type 1 diabetes. The CDR3: CASTQTANYGYTF. The CDR3 DNA reads as TGTGCCAGTACTCAGACAGCTAACTATGGCTACACCTTC.